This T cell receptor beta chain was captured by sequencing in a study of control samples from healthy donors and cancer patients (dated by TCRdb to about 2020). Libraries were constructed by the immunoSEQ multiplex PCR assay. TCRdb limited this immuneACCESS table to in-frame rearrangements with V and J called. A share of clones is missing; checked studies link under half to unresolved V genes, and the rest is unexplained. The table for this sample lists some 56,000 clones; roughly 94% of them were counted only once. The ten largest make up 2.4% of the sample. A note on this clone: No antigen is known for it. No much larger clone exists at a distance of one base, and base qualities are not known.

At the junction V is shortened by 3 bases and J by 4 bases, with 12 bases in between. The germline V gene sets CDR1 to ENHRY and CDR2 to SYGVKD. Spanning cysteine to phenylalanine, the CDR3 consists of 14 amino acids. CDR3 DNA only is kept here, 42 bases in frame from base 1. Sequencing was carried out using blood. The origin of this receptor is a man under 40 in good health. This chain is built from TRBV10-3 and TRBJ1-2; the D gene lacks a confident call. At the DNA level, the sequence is TGTGCCATCAGTGAAGGGCAACGGCTCTATGGCTACACCTTC. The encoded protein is CAISEGQRLYGYTF.